The rows below give T cell receptor beta chains drawn from one sample of a study of early T cells in non-severe SARS-CoV-2 infection. One entry per CDR3 protein, called by TCRdb with MiXCR from the 5' RACE reads. The sample consists of about 80,000 distinct CDR3 sequences, 9.5% to 15% of them appearing once. Sequencing was carried out using whole blood. Receptors originate from an adult who was a healthcare worker with PCR-confirmed SARS-CoV-2 infection or an uninfected control (not recorded which). CDR3s include the opening cysteine and the closing phenylalanine or tryptophan. Each record gives: J gene, CDR3 length, D gene, V gene, clone size, CDR3 DNA, CDR3 protein. A D gene is named only where the DNA matches it firmly. Size is stated for part of the rows, as once, few or many counts, or as a class when the clone is expanded.

TRBJ2-3,16,TRBD1,TRBV27,few,TGTGCCAGCACCCCTCGGACAGGGCTCGGCACAGATACGCAGTATTTT,CASTPRTGLGTDTQYF
TRBJ1-3,13,NA,TRBV7-2,few,TGTGCCAGCAGCTTAGTTGGTGGAAACACCATATATTTT,CASSLVGGNTIYF
TRBJ2-1,18,NA,TRBV6-6,NA,TGTGCCAGCAGTTACCCTCATCTTAAACCCGGTTCCTACAATGAGCAGTTCTTC,CASSYPHLKPGSYNEQFF
TRBJ2-1,13,TRBD1,TRBV10-2,NA,TGCGCCAGCAGGGACAGGGGGCTTAATGAGCAGTTCTTC,CASRDRGLNEQFF
TRBJ2-3,14,NA,TRBV7-2,many,TGTGCCAGCAGCTTAGCGGGAGGTGGAGATACGCAGTATTTT,CASSLAGGGDTQYF
TRBJ2-3,16,NA,TRBV5-4,NA,TGTGCCAGCAGCTTGGGGGGGTCCCTAGGCACAGATACGCAGTATTTT,CASSLGGSLGTDTQYF
TRBJ2-1,14,TRBD2,TRBV20-1,few,TGCAGTGCTAGCGTTCGGGGGGACTACAATGAGCAGTTCTTC,CSASVRGDYNEQFF
TRBJ1-1,12,NA,TRBV7-2,NA,TGTGCCAGCAGCTTACGGGCCACTGAAGCTTTCTTT,CASSLRATEAFF
TRBJ2-5,13,NA,TRBV11-2,few,TGTGCCAGCAGCTTTACGGTTACGGAGACCCAGTACTTC,CASSFTVTETQYF
TRBJ1-5,13,NA,TRBV20-1,many,TGCAGTGCTAGAGATGCAGTGGGCCAGCCCCAGCATTTT,CSARDAVGQPQHF
TRBJ2-7,12,TRBD1,TRBV5-1,few,TGCGCCAGCAGCTCGACAGGGCCCGAGCAGTACTTC,CASSSTGPEQYF
TRBJ2-7,14,NA,TRBV20-1,NA,TGCAGTGCTAGAGGTTCGGGGGTCATCTACGAGCAGTACTTC,CSARGSGVIYEQYF
TRBJ1-1,17,NA,TRBV27,many,TGTGCCAGCAGTAGAGTCGTGGAAGGGGACATTTGGGGGGAAGCTTTCTTT,CASSRVVEGDIWGEAFF
TRBJ1-5,16,TRBD1,TRBV18,NA,TGTGCCAGCTCACCACCAGGGACAGGGGGAAGTCAGCCCCAGCATTTT,CASSPPGTGGSQPQHF
TRBJ2-3,17,TRBD1,TRBV12-3/TRBV12-4,few,TGTGCCAGCAGCCTTGCGACAGGGGCCGTCAGCACAGATACGCAGTATTTT,CASSLATGAVSTDTQYF
TRBJ1-2,13,NA,TRBV7-9,few,TGTGCCAGCAGCTTTGACGGGCTATATGGCTACACCTTC,CASSFDGLYGYTF
TRBJ2-3,13,NA,TRBV10-1,NA,TGCGCCAGCAGTGACCTAAGCGCAGATACGCAGTATTTT,CASSDLSADTQYF
TRBJ2-7,13,NA,TRBV2,NA,TGTGCCAGCAGTGAAGCTAGAGCGTACGAGCAGTACTTC,CASSEARAYEQYF
TRBJ2-5,17,NA,TRBV12-3/TRBV12-4,many,TGTGCCAGCAGTTTAGCTCGAGGAGGGTCGATACAAGAGACCCAGTACTTC,CASSLARGGSIQETQYF
TRBJ2-1,18,TRBD2,TRBV6-5,NA,TGTGCCAGCAGGAGAGTCCCTAGCGGGGCTAGCTCCTACAATGAGCAGTTCTTC,CASRRVPSGASSYNEQFF
TRBJ2-6,16,TRBD1,TRBV7-2,few,TGTGCCAGCAGCCCATCGACAGGGTCTGGGGCCAACGTCCTGACTTTC,CASSPSTGSGANVLTF
TRBJ2-2,14,NA,TRBV29-1,few,TGCAGCGTCGAGCGGAGCGCGAACACCGGGGAGCTGTTTTTT,CSVERSANTGELFF
TRBJ2-4,14,TRBD2,TRBV3-1,few,TGTGCCAGCACCGGGGGACTAGCGAAAAACACTCAGTACTTC,CASTGGLAKNTQYF
TRBJ2-5,15,TRBD1,TRBV7-2,once,TGTGCCAGCAGCTTACCGGGACAGGGTGTAGTGACCCAGTACTTC,CASSLPGQGVVTQYF
TRBJ2-1,14,NA,TRBV11-2,few,TGTGCCAGCAGCTTAGAGGTAGCGGCAACTGAGCAGTTCTTC,CASSLEVAATEQFF
TRBJ2-5,12,NA,TRBV9,many,TGTGCCAGCAGTAATTTGGGCGAGACCCAGTACTTC,CASSNLGETQYF
TRBJ2-7,14,TRBD1,TRBV7-9,few,TGTGCCAGCAGTTCGACAGGGGGTCTTCACGAGCAGTACTTC,CASSSTGGLHEQYF
TRBJ2-4,16,TRBD2,TRBV11-2,NA,TGTGCCAGCAGCTTAAATAGCGGGTTTGACAAAAACATTCAGTACTTC,CASSLNSGFDKNIQYF
TRBJ1-4,13,NA,TRBV27,NA,TGTGCCAGCAGTTTATCGTATTATGAAAAACTGTTTTTT,CASSLSYYEKLFF
TRBJ2-3,17,NA,TRBV29-1,many,TGCAGCGTTGAAGATCCAAAGGGAGCTTCGCTTACAGATACGCAGTATTTT,CSVEDPKGASLTDTQYF
TRBJ2-1,15,TRBD2,TRBV11-2,few,TGTGCCAGCAGCCCAGGACTAGCGGGCTTCAATGAGCAGTTCTTC,CASSPGLAGFNEQFF
TRBJ1-6,20,NA,TRBV11-2,NA,TGTGCCAGCAGCTTAGGTGTCCGGGGACTTTACTCCGGGGGAAATTCACCCCTCCACTTT,CASSLGVRGLYSGGNSPLHF
TRBJ2-7,12,NA,TRBV10-2,many,TGCGCCAGCAGCCTTAACAGGGAAGAGCAGTACTTC,CASSLNREEQYF
TRBJ2-1,12,NA,TRBV6-2/TRBV6-3,NA,TGTGCCAGTTGGGGGTTAGGCAATGAGCAGTTCTTC,CASWGLGNEQFF
TRBJ1-1,13,NA,TRBV9,few,TGTGCCAGCAGCCCTCCGAGGGGGACTGAAGCTTTCTTT,CASSPPRGTEAFF
TRBJ1-1,13,NA,TRBV28,NA,TGTGCCAGCAGTTTAAGACAGGAATCTGAAGCTTTCTTT,CASSLRQESEAFF
TRBJ1-4,15,NA,TRBV5-1,few,TGCGCCAGCAGCTTCCTGGGACCGAATAATGAAAAACTGTTTTTT,CASSFLGPNNEKLFF
TRBJ1-2,15,NA,TRBV11-2,many,TGTGCCAGCAGCTTAGACCTCACAAACTCCTATGGCTACACCTTC,CASSLDLTNSYGYTF
TRBJ2-1,15,NA,TRBV6-2/TRBV6-3,many,TGTGCCAGCAGTTCCCTCGGGGACGGGCTAAATAAGCAGTTCTTC,CASSSLGDGLNKQFF
TRBJ2-1,17,NA,TRBV4-3,NA,TGCGCCAGCAGCCTGGGAACAGGTGATACCTCCTACAATGAGCAGTTCTTC,CASSLGTGDTSYNEQFF
TRBJ2-7,15,NA,TRBV28,many,TGTGCCAGCAGGATCACAGGAGATCTATCCTACGAGCAGTACTTC,CASRITGDLSYEQYF
TRBJ2-3,13,NA,TRBV9,many,TGTGCCAGCAGCGAGGGTTCAACAGATACGCAGTATTTT,CASSEGSTDTQYF
TRBJ2-7,13,NA,TRBV10-3,many,TGTGCCATCAGCCTGGACAGACTCTACGAGCAGTACTTC,CAISLDRLYEQYF
TRBJ1-1,13,NA,TRBV6-6,many,TGTGCCAGCAGTACCACACCAGAACAGGAAGCTTTCTTT,CASSTTPEQEAFF
TRBJ2-3,15,NA,TRBV11-2,NA,TGTGCCAGCAGCCTGACTACATCGGGCACAGATACGCAGTATTTT,CASSLTTSGTDTQYF
TRBJ2-1,14,NA,TRBV27,many,TGTGCCAGCAGTTTAAAAACAGGGAGGAATGAGCAGTTCTTC,CASSLKTGRNEQFF
TRBJ1-2,13,TRBD1,TRBV7-9,NA,TGTGCCAGCAGCTCCGGACAGGGAAAGGGCTACACCTTC,CASSSGQGKGYTF
TRBJ1-2,13,NA,TRBV6-5,NA,TGTGCCAGCAGCTACCGATATAACTATGGCTACACCTTC,CASSYRYNYGYTF
TRBJ1-1,12,NA,TRBV29-1,NA,TGCAGCACCACAACCGGCTCTCTAGAAGCTTTCTTT,CSTTTGSLEAFF
TRBJ1-4,15,NA,TRBV27,NA,TGTGCCAGCAGTTACCCGTTAAGCACTAATGAAAAACTGTTTTTT,CASSYPLSTNEKLFF
TRBJ2-7,13,TRBD2,TRBV6-5,NA,TGTGCCAGCAGGGGACTAGCGGGGTCCGAGCAGTACTTC,CASRGLAGSEQYF
TRBJ2-7,16,TRBD2,TRBV7-9,many,TGTGCCAGCAGCGGAAACCTAGCGGGGGTGCACGCCGAGCAGTACTTC,CASSGNLAGVHAEQYF
TRBJ1-1,15,TRBD1,TRBV5-1,NA,TGCGCCAGCAGCGTTCCGACAGGGGAAGTCACTGAAGCTTTCTTT,CASSVPTGEVTEAFF
TRBJ2-2,15,NA,TRBV28,NA,TGTGCCAGCAGTCCCCCCGTGTGGGAAGCCGGGGAGCTGTTTTTT,CASSPPVWEAGELFF